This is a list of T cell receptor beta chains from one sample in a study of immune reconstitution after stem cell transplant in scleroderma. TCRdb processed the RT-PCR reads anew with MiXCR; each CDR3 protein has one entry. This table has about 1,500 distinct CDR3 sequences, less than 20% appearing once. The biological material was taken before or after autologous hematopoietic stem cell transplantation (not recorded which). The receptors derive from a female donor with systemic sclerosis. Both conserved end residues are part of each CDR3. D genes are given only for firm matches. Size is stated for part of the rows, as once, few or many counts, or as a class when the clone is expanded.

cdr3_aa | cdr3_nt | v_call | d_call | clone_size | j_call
CASSSEGGHNEQFF | TGTGCCAGCAGCTCCGAGGGAGGGCACAATGAGCAGTTCTTC | TRBV6-2/TRBV6-3 | TRBD2 | - | TRBJ2-1
CSVQQGLAQETQYF | TGCAGCGTTCAACAGGGGCTCGCCCAAGAGACCCAGTACTTC | TRBV29-1 | TRBD1 | - | TRBJ2-5
CASSLTPKSSYNEQFF | TGCGCCAGCAGCTTGACTCCGAAGAGCTCCTACAATGAGCAGTTCTTC | TRBV5-1 | - | once | TRBJ2-1
CASSFDGTKNIQYF | TGTGCCAGCAGTTTTGATGGGACCAAAAACATTCAGTACTTC | TRBV12-3/TRBV12-4 | - | medium-sized | TRBJ2-4
CATSRDRAVGGTEAFF | TGTGCCACCAGCAGAGATAGAGCCGTCGGGGGCACTGAAGCTTTCTTT | TRBV15 | - | few | TRBJ1-1
CASSQVEAGWGQFF | TGTGCCAGCAGCCAAGTAGAGGCAGGTTGGGGGCAGTTCTTC | TRBV3-1 | - | - | TRBJ2-1
CASSINGYEQYF | TGTGCCAGTAGTATTAACGGTTACGAGCAGTACTTC | TRBV19 | - | few | TRBJ2-7
CASSLGDMEQYF | TGTGCCAGCAGCTTAGGAGATATGGAGCAGTACTTC | TRBV7-2 | - | hyperexpanded | TRBJ2-7
CAPGTGGGNQPQHF | TGTGCCCCCGGGACAGGGGGCGGGAATCAGCCCCAGCATTTT | TRBV7-3 | TRBD1 | medium-sized | TRBJ1-5
CASSDSGGAQPQHF | TGTGCCAGCAGCGACTCAGGGGGCGCTCAGCCCCAGCATTTT | TRBV7-2 | TRBD1 | few | TRBJ1-5
CASSPRGPEQYF | TGTGCCAGCAGCCCCAGAGGGCCCGAGCAGTACTTC | TRBV7-2 | - | medium-sized | TRBJ2-7
CSVADGFLGNQPQHF | TGCAGCGTTGCTGACGGGTTCTTGGGGAATCAGCCCCAGCATTTT | TRBV29-1 | - | few | TRBJ1-5
CASSYTGPSYNEQFF | TGTGCCAGCAGTTACACGGGACCCTCCTACAATGAGCAGTTCTTC | TRBV6-2/TRBV6-3 | - | - | TRBJ2-1
CSARDLGTGEAGGYTF | TGCAGTGCTAGAGATCTCGGGACAGGGGAAGCCGGTGGCTACACCTTC | TRBV20-1 | TRBD1 | large | TRBJ1-2
CASSLVGGLVAKNIQYF | TGTGCCAGCAGCTTAGTTGGCGGTCTAGTTGCCAAAAACATTCAGTACTTC | TRBV7-2 | - | - | TRBJ2-4
CASSSQLAAAYNEQFF | TGTGCCAGCAGCTCACAACTAGCGGCCGCCTACAATGAGCAGTTCTTC | TRBV11-1 | TRBD2 | - | TRBJ2-1